These 20 T cell receptor beta chains were sequenced from one sample in a study of T cells in Graves' hyperthyroidism and ophthalmopathy. Regions amplified from RNA transcripts were the TCR beta CDR3 regions. A set of HTBI primers served as the primers for a first-round RT-PCR of the TCR CDR3. TCRdb passed the multiplex PCR reads through MiXCR, listing each CDR3 protein once. Seen here are about 340,000 distinct CDR3 sequences, 15% to 20% observed once, and the top ten hold less than 65%. The source material was blood. The receptors shown here come from a woman aged 45-65 years with Graves' hyperthyroidism.

V gene TRBV27 combines with J gene TRBJ2-7, with TRBD1 identical over 10 bases. The CDR3 contains 18 residues. Germline-derived CDR1 and CDR2 are MNHEY and SMNVEV (reference sequence). The junction had 13 bases not matched to a gene; V was cut back by 3 bases and J by 2 bases. Here the CDR3 DNA reads TGTGCCAGCAGTTTCTCGACTATTACGGGACAGGGGCCCTACGAGCAGTACGTC. Protein: CASSFSTITGQGPYEQYV.

This clonotype was counted many times. This chain uses TRBV10-3 with TRBJ1-2; 9 nucleotides match TRBD1. There are 18 residues in the CDR3. With V trimmed by 3 bases and J by 7 bases, 18 bases remained unmatched. Germline CDR1 ENHRY, CDR2 SYGVKD. Here the CDR3 DNA reads TGTGCCATCAGTGAAATTTTCCCGGGACAGGGTCTGCGATCTGGCTACACCTTC. As protein: CAISEIFPGQGLRSGYTF.

The sample holds a few counts of this clonotype. The gene calls are TRBV30 and TRBJ1-6, with 7 bases matching TRBD1. Germline-derived CDR1 and CDR2 are GTSNPN and SVGIG (reference sequence). Unmatched junction bases numbered 13, after V lost 0 bases and J lost 8 bases. This CDR3 has 17 residues. CDR3 residues: CAWSVRGTALMDSPLHF. The CDR3 bases are TGTGCCTGGAGTGTACGAGGGACAGCACTCATGGATTCACCCCTCCACTTT. Variable domain in full (rest from reference TRBV30 and TRBJ1-6): SQTIHQWPATLVQPVGSPLSLECTVEGTSNPNLYWYRQAAGRGLQLLFYSVGIGQISSEVPQNLSASRPQDRQFILSSKKLLLSDSGFYLCAWSVRGTALMDSPLHFGNGTRLTVT.

The chain links TRBV28 to TRBJ2-7; TRBD1 agrees at 7 bases. CDR1 and CDR2 from the germline V gene are MDHEN and SYDVKM. With V trimmed by 2 bases and J by 2 bases, 12 bases remained unmatched. CDR3 length: 17 residues. CDR3 residues: CASSLGPPGTATYEQYF. Here the CDR3 DNA reads TGTGCCAGCAGTTTAGGGCCGCCGGGGACAGCTACCTACGAGCAGTACTTC. The whole variable domain, filled in from reference TRBV28 and TRBJ2-7, reads DVKVTQSSRYLVKRTGEKVFLECVQDMDHENMFWYRQDPGLGLRLIYFSYDVKMKEKGDIPEGYSVSREKKERFSLILESASTNQTSMYLCASSLGPPGTATYEQYFGPGTRLTVT.

This clonotype was detected a few times. In DNA form, the CDR3 reads TGTGCCAGCAGTGCGGACAACCAAGAGACCCAGTACTTC. This encodes CASSADNQETQYF. This chain uses TRBV6-1 with TRBJ2-5, with D perhaps TRBD1 (5 bases). The ends were cut back, 4 bases at V and 0 bases at J, with 6 bases in the middle. The CDR3 has 13 amino acids. Germline CDR1 and CDR2: MNHNS and SASEGT.

This clonotype was recorded many times. This sequence joins TRBV12-3 or TRBV12-4 and TRBJ1-1; 9 positions match TRBD1. The CDR3 is made up of 16 amino acids. V shed 3 bases, J shed 4 bases, and the junction held 9 bases outside the gene matches. The CDR3 protein is CASSLQLGTGLTEAFF. CDR3 coding DNA: TGTGCCAGCAGTTTGCAACTAGGGACAGGGCTCACTGAAGCTTTCTTT.

The chain employs TRBV9 and TRBJ2-1; 8 bases fit TRBD2. Germline CDR1 SGDLS, CDR2 YYNGEE. The CDR3 has 14 residues. V was pared by 2 bases and J by 7 bases, with 5 bases of the junction left unmatched. As DNA, the CDR3 is TGTGCCAGCAGCGTGGCGGGGGGACCGAATGAGCAGTTCTTC. Amino acids: CASSVAGGPNEQFF. The whole variable domain, remainder taken from reference TRBV9 and TRBJ2-1, is DSGVTQTPKHLITATGQRVTLRCSPRSGDLSVYWYQQSLDQGLQFLIQYYNGEERAKGNILERFSAQQFPDLHSELNLSSLELGDSALYFCASSVAGGPNEQFFGPGTRLTVL.

In this sample, this clonotype turned up once. Just one base apart from a much larger clone, this may be a read error. The rearrangement uses TRBV6-2 or TRBV6-3 and TRBJ1-1; D is unclear. Germline V lookup: CDR1 MNHEY, CDR2 SVGEGT. Between the trimmed V and J ends, which lost 6 bases and 4 bases, there was a span of 12 bases. This CDR3 has 13 residues. DNA of the CDR3: TGTGCCAGCAGCCCACGAGAGAGCACTGAAGCTTTCTTT. It codes for CASSPRESTEAFF.

This clonotype was counted between two and nine times. Written as DNA, the CDR3 is TGTGCCAGCATCACGCTCCTAGGACAGGGAGCGGACTATGGCTACACCTTC. It encodes CASITLLGQGADYGYTF. V usage is TRBV7-9 and J usage is TRBJ1-2; 8 nucleotides line up with TRBD1. Germline V gene sequence: CDR1 SEHNR, CDR2 FQNEAQ (reference sequence). The CDR3 spans 17 residues. The V segment lost 7 bases and the J segment 3 bases; nucleotides outside the gene matches: 16.

The rearrangement uses TRBV4-1 and TRBJ2-7; either TRBD1 or TRBD2 may supply D (6 bases each). Trimming left V 1 base short and J 2 bases short, with 9 bases between. There are 14 residues in the CDR3. Germline V gene lookup returns CDR1 MGHRA and CDR2 YSYEKL. CDR3 DNA sequence: TGCGCCAGCAGCCAAGGGGGGGCGCCCTACGAGCAGTACTTC. It encodes CASSQGGAPYEQYF.

The chain is built from TRBV3-1 and TRBJ1-1, with D hard to call. CDR3 size: 17 residues. The V gene lost 1 base and the J gene lost 1 base, with 16 bases spanning the gap. Germline assignment: CDR1 LGHDT and CDR2 YNNKEL (reference sequence). In DNA, the CDR3 is TGTGCCAGCAGCCAAGCCGGCGGGATGAAACGGAACACTGAAGCTTTCTTT. This encodes CASSQAGGMKRNTEAFF. Drawing the rest from reference TRBV3-1 and TRBJ1-1, the complete variable domain is DTAVSQTPKYLVTQMGNDKSIKCEQNLGHDTMYWYKQDSKKFLKIMFSYNNKELIINETVPNRFSPKSPDKAHLNLHINSLELGDSAVYFCASSQAGGMKRNTEAFFGQGTRLTVV.

A few counts support this clonotype. The chain joins TRBV4-1 to TRBJ1-4, with D perhaps TRBD1 (6 bases). Germline CDR1 reads MGHRA; CDR2 reads YSYEKL. V was pared by 3 bases and J by 8 bases, with 16 bases between. The CDR3 consists of 15 residues. CDR3 amino acids: CASSQRQATEEKLFF. For the CDR3, the DNA is TGCGCCAGCAGCCAGAGACAGGCCACCGAGGAAAAACTGTTTTTT.

To note about this clonotype: Sequence at one end of the junction differs from germline and may be a read error. The rearrangement uses TRBV5-1 and TRBJ2-5, with 7 bases identical to TRBD2. Germline V gene lookup returns CDR1 SGHRS and CDR2 YFSETQ. The CDR3 consists of 14 residues. The CDR3 DNA follows: TGCACCAGCAGCTTGCCTGGGGGAGGGGAGACCCAGTACTTC. Its translation is CTSSLPGGGETQYF. Complete variable domain (other parts from reference TRBV5-1 and TRBJ2-5): KAGVTQTPRYLIKTRGQQVTLSCSPISGHRSVSWYQQTPGQGLQFLFEYFSETQRNKGNFPGRFSGRQFSNSRSEMNVSTLELGDSALYLCTSSLPGGGETQYFGPGTRLLVL.

There are a few counts of this clonotype. In DNA, the CDR3 is TGTGCCAGCTCCCCATCGGGGGGTAGGGCTTCTTTGTGGACCGGGGAGCTGTTTTTT. The encoded protein is CASSPSGGRASLWTGELFF. This chain connects TRBV12-3 or TRBV12-4 to TRBJ2-2; 7 bases are a match to TRBD2. This CDR3 is built from 19 residues. V lost 8 bases to trimming and J lost 5 bases; unmatched junction nucleotides: 23.

V and J are TRBV7-9 and TRBJ2-5; D is uncertain. V was pared by 5 bases and J by 5 bases, with 12 bases between. Germline assignment: CDR1 SEHNR and CDR2 FQNEAQ (reference sequence). CDR3 length: 13 amino acids. CDR3 region: CASSLNPLETQYF. CDR3 coding DNA: TGTGCCAGCAGCCTCAACCCGTTGGAGACCCAGTACTTC.

The rearrangement joins TRBV29-1 to TRBJ1-1; 9 nucleotides line up with TRBD1. Germline CDR1 reads SQVTM; CDR2 reads ANQGSEA. Germline trimming cut 2 bases from V and 4 bases from J; bases unmatched to any gene: 8. This CDR3 has 15 residues. The CDR3 is CSVESDRGIFTEAFF. DNA of the CDR3: TGCAGCGTTGAATCAGACAGGGGGATTTTCACTGAAGCTTTCTTT.

Ten or more counts support this clonotype. V is TRBV5-5 and J is TRBJ2-1; unclear D gene. V gave up 1 base and J gave up 9 bases, with 5 bases separating them. The CDR3 is 11 amino acids. CDR1 and CDR2 from the germline V gene are SGHKS and YYEKEE (reference sequence). CDR3 DNA sequence: TGTGCCAGCAGCTTGTCGATTGAGCAGTTCTTC. It codes for CASSLSIEQFF. Combining the CDR3 with reference TRBV5-5 and TRBJ2-1 gives the whole variable domain DAGVTQSPTHLIKTRGQQVTLRCSPISGHKSVSWYQQVLGQGPQFIFQYYEKEERGRGNFPDRFSARQFPNYSSELNVNALLLGDSALYLCASSLSIEQFFGPGTRLTVL.

Only a few counts were recorded for this clonotype. The chain recombines TRBV2 with TRBJ2-1, with 14 bases lining up with TRBD2. The J segment lost 1 base and the V segment lost 1 base, leaving 3 bases of the junction unmatched. CDR1 and CDR2 (germline): SNHLY, FYNNEI. The CDR3 sequence is 18 residues long. The CDR3 region is CASSEEGLAGGSYNEQFF. The DNA for the CDR3 is TGTGCCAGCAGTGAAGAAGGACTAGCGGGGGGTTCCTACAATGAGCAGTTCTTC.

V and J are TRBV3-1 and TRBJ1-2; TRBD1 aligns across 8 bases. Germline values: CDR1 LGHDT, CDR2 YNNKEL (reference sequence). V was clipped by 0 bases and J by 4 bases; unmatched bases: 4. This CDR3 is built from 15 residues. CDR3 DNA: TGTGCCAGCAGCCAAGAAACAGGGGGGGGCTATGGCTACACCTTC. This encodes CASSQETGGGYGYTF.

This clonotype was recorded many times. The chain recombines TRBV5-1 with TRBJ1-2; 9 bases are shared with TRBD1. The CDR3 totals 20 residues. Germline assignment: CDR1 SGHRS and CDR2 YFSETQ. Trimming removed 0 bases from V and 0 bases from J; junction bases left unmatched: 15. As DNA, the CDR3 is TGCGCCAGCAGCTTGGGTACCGTTCGGGACAGGGCCCCCTCTAACTATGGCTACACCTTC. It is translated as CASSLGTVRDRAPSNYGYTF.